This T cell receptor beta chain was sequenced in a study of Graves' ophthalmopathy and Graves' hyperthyroidism. Study-level background: Researchers classed hyperthyroidism as stable given no ophthalmopathy within 18 months of follow-up.

RNA transcripts served as template for amplifying TCR beta CDR3 sequences. HTBI-primed first-round RT-PCR preceded second-round multiplex PCR. In TCRdb, the multiplex PCR reads were re-called with MiXCR into one record per CDR3 protein. The sample yields a few hundred thousand distinct CDR3 sequences, approximately 37% seen once. Material for sequencing was peripheral blood or thyroid tissue (not recorded which). The TCR was taken from an adult man with Graves' hyperthyroidism.

The CDR3, as DNA: TGTGCCAGCAGCTTAGACTATAGCGGGCCGTACAATGAGCAGTTCTTC. This gives the protein CASSLDYSGPYNEQFF. The gene calls are TRBV7-2 and TRBJ2-1; 7 positions agree with TRBD2. J lost 4 bases, V lost 1 base, and 7 bases had no gene match. The germline V gene encodes CDR1 SGHTA and CDR2 FQGNSA. This CDR3 has 16 residues.